The 10 T cell receptor beta chains listed next were all sequenced from one sample in a study of blood T cell repertoires in COVID-19. Sequencing used immunoSEQ multiplex PCR; TCRdb keeps in-frame clones, though not all of them. The repertoire holds over 250,000 clones, with roughly 85% as singletons. Sequenced: peripheral blood. These receptors were taken from a woman in her 70s with acute or convalescent COVID-19.

The chain uses TRBV18 and TRBJ1-5; D might be TRBD1 (6 bases). The CDR3 sequence is 14 residues long. Germline-derived CDR1 and CDR2 are KGHSH and LQKENI. The V end lost 2 bases, the J end lost 3 bases, and 8 bases lay between the germline ends. CDR3 in DNA: TGTGCCAGCTCACCAGTGGGGGCCAATCAGCCCCAGCATTTT. This translates into CASSPVGANQPQHF. Full variable domain (remainder filled in from reference TRBV18 and TRBJ1-5): NAGVMQNPRHLVRRRGQEARLRCSPMKGHSHVYWYRQLPEEGLKFMVYLQKENIIDESGMPKERFSAEFPKEGPSILRIQQVVRGDSAAYFCASSPVGANQPQHFGDGTRLSIL.

This chain uses TRBV28 with TRBJ2-7; 7 positions agree with TRBD2. The junction had 10 bases not matched to a gene; V was cut back by 3 bases and J by 5 bases. Germline-derived CDR1 and CDR2 are MDHEN and SYDVKM. The CDR3 length is 15 residues. CDR3 sequence: CASSLGGNRINEQYF. CDR3 nucleotide sequence: TGTGCCAGCAGTTTGGGGGGGAACCGTATTAACGAGCAGTACTTC.

The chain employs TRBV7-6 and TRBJ2-2, with 10 positions matching TRBD2. The V segment lost 4 bases and the J segment 0 bases; nucleotides outside the gene matches: 5. Germline CDR1 is SGHVS and CDR2 is FNYEAQ. This CDR3 region has 17 residues. Here the CDR3 DNA reads TGTGCCAGCAGCTCCTCCAGCGGGGGGGCGAACACCGGGGAGCTGTTTTTT. It is translated as CASSSSSGGANTGELFF.

This clone has a single count. J is TRBJ1-1 and V is TRBV12-3 or TRBV12-4; no firm D call. This CDR3 spans 13 amino acids. Trimming removed 7 bases at V and 2 bases at J, with 11 bases between. The CDR3 sequence: CASILTGNTEAFF. CDR3 bases: TGTGCCAGCATCCTTACGGGTAACACTGAAGCTTTCTTT.

The V gene is TRBV6-6, the J gene TRBJ2-1; possible D gene TRBD1, 6 bases. Germline assignment: CDR1 MNHNY and CDR2 SVGAGI (reference sequence). The V and J ends lost 6 bases and 2 bases respectively, with 8 bases between them. The length of the CDR3 is 13 residues. The CDR3 loop is CASRRDTYNEQFF. DNA of the CDR3: TGTGCCAGCAGGAGGGACACCTACAATGAGCAGTTCTTC.

The rearrangement uses TRBV5-1 and TRBJ1-1, with 8 bases aligning to TRBD1. The V gene's germline CDR1 is SGHRS and CDR2 YFSETQ. CDR3 length: 14 residues. V dropped 5 bases and J dropped 5; count of bases not matched to a gene: 8. The CDR3 is CASRQQGGQTEAFF. The CDR3 DNA reads TGCGCCAGCAGACAACAGGGGGGACAGACTGAAGCTTTCTTT.

The chain has TRBV4-1 and TRBJ2-1, with 16 bases aligning to TRBD2. Germline CDR1 is MGHRA and CDR2 is YSYEKL. This CDR3 contains 19 residues. Trimming at V came to 4 bases and at J to 4 bases, leaving 10 bases not matched to a gene. CDR3 in amino acids: CASSLHPGTSGGGYNEQFF. The CDR3, as DNA: TGCGCCAGCAGCCTCCACCCCGGGACTAGCGGGGGGGGATACAATGAGCAGTTCTTC.

The chain combines TRBV5-1 with TRBJ1-3, with 8 positions matching TRBD1. J lost 3 bases, V lost 1 base, and 9 bases had no gene match. The CDR3 is made up of 17 amino acids. CDR1 SGHRS and CDR2 YFSETQ come from the germline V gene. DNA for the CDR3: TGCGCCAGCAGCTTGAGTGGACAGGGAAATGGTGGAAACACCATATATTTT. Translating gives CASSLSGQGNGGNTIYF.

The J gene is TRBJ2-7, the V gene TRBV5-1; the match to TRBD1 covers 8 bases. Germline assignment: CDR1 SGHRS and CDR2 YFSETQ. The V segment lost 0 bases and the J segment 5 bases; nucleotides outside the gene matches: 4. The CDR3 sequence is 14 residues long. The CDR3 nucleotides read TGCGCCAGCAGCTTGGGGGACAGGACCCACGAGCAGTACTTC. Its protein product is CASSLGDRTHEQYF.

This clone showed up just a few times. V is TRBV6-5 and J is TRBJ1-3; tentatively, D is TRBD1 (6 bases). The germline CDR1 and CDR2 sequences are MNHEY and SVGAGI. The CDR3 length is 15 residues. Trimming cost V 0 bases and J 9 bases, with 15 bases left between them. CDR3 sequence reads: CASSYSTSSRGTIYF. The CDR3 DNA sequence: TGTGCCAGCAGTTACTCTACAAGCTCCAGGGGCACCATATATTTT.